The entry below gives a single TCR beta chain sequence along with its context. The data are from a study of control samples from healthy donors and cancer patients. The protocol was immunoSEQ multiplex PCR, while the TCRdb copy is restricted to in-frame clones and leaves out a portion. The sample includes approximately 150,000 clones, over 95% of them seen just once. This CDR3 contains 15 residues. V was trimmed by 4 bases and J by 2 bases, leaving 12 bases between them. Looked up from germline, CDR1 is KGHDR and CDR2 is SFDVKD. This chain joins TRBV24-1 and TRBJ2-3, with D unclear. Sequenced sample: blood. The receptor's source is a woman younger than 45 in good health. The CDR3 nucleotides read TGTGCCACCAGTGACCCACAGATTCCCACAGATACGCAGTATTTT. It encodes CATSDPQIPTDTQYF.